This T cell receptor beta chain is from a study of T cell responses to AZD1222 COVID-19 vaccine. On the study more broadly: Analyses pooled second doses at about 4 or about 12 weeks. Whole-study findings and limits: Recipients of AZD1222 seropositive at baseline numbered only five or six.

Clones were read by immunoSEQ multiplex PCR, and TCRdb kept only the in-frame ones, dropping some. The table records approximately 170,000 clones, about 92% of them present only once. In its sample, this clone was seen once. Its antigen is currently unknown. This CDR3 is built from 14 residues. V gave up 1 base and J gave up 0 bases, with 6 bases separating them. Germline V gene data show CDR1 as ENHRY and CDR2 as SYGVKD. Sequencing used peripheral blood, obtained on day 0 of AZD1222 vaccination. The source is an adult in good health. The chain is built from TRBV10-3 and TRBJ1-1; D call uncertain. DNA of the CDR3: TGTGCCATCAGTGAGTACAGAGTGAACACTGAAGCTTTCTTT. It is translated as CAISEYRVNTEAFF.